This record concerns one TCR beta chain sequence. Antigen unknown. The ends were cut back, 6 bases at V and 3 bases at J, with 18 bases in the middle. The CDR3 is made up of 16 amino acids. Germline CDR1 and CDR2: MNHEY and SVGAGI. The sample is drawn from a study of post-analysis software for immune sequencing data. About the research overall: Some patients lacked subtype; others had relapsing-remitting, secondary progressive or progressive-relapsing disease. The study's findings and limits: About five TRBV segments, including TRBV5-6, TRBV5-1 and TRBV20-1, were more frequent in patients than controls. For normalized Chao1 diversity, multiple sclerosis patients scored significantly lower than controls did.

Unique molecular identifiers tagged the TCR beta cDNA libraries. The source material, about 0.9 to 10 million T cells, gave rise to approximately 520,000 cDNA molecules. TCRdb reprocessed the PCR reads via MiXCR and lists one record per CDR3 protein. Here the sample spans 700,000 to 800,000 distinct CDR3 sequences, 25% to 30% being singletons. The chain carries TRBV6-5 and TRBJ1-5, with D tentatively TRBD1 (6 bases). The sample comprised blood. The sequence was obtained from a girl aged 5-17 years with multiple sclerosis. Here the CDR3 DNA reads TGTGCCAGCAGGCCAACCTGGGGGGCGAACAATCAGCCCCAGCATTTT. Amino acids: CASRPTWGANNQPQHF.